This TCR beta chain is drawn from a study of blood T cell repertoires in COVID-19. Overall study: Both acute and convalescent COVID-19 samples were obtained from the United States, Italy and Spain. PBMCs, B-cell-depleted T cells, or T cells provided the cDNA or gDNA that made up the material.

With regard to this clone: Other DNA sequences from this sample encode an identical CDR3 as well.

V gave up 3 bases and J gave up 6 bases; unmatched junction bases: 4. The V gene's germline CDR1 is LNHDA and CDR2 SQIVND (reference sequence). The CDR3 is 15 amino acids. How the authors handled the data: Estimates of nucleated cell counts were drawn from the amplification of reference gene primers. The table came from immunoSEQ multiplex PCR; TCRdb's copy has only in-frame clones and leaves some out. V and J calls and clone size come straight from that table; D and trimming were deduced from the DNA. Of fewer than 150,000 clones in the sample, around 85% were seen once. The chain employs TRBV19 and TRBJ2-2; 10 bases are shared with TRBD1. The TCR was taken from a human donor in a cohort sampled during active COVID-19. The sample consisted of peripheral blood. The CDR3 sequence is CASSIPGQGPGELFF. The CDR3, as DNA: TGTGCCAGTAGTATCCCGGGACAGGGGCCCGGGGAGCTGTTTTTT.